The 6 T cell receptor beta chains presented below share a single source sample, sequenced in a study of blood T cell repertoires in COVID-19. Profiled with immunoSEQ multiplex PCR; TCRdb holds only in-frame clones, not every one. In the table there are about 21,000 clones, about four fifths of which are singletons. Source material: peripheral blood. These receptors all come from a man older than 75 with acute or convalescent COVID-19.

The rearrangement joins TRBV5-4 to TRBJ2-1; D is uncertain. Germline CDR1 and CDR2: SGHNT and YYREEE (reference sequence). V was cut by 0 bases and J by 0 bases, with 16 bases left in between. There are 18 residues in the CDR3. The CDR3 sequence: CASSLGALFPSSYNEQFF. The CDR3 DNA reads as TGTGCCAGCAGCTTGGGGGCGCTTTTTCCGAGCTCCTACAATGAGCAGTTCTTC.

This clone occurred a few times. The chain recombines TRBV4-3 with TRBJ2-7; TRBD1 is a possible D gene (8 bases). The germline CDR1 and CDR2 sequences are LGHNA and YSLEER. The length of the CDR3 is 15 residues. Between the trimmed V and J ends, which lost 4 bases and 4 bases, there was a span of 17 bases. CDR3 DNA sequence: TGCGCCAGCAGCCCAAAACAGGGGGGGTTATACGAGCAGTACTTC. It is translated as CASSPKQGGLYEQYF.

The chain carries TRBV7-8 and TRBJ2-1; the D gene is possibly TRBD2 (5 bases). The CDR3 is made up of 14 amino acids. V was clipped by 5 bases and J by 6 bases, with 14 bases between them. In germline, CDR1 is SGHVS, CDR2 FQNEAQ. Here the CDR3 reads CASSGYVASNEQFF. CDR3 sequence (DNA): TGTGCCAGCAGCGGGTATGTAGCGTCCAATGAGCAGTTCTTC.

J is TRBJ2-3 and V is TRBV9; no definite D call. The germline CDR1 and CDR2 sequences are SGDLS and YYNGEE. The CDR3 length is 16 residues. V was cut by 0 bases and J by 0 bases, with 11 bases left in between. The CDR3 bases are TGTGCCAGCAGCGTAGCTCAGGCGATTAGCACAGATACGCAGTATTTT. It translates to CASSVAQAISTDTQYF. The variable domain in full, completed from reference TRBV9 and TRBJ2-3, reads DSGVTQTPKHLITATGQRVTLRCSPRSGDLSVYWYQQSLDQGLQFLIQYYNGEERAKGNILERFSAQQFPDLHSELNLSSLELGDSALYFCASSVAQAISTDTQYFGPGTRLTVL.

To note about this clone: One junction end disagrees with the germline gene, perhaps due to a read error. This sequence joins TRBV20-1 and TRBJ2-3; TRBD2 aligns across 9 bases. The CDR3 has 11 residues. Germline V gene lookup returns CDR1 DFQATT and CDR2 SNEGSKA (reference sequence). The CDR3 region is CGGRAVDTQYF. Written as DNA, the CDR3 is TGTGGCGGGAGGGCCGTAGATACGCAGTATTTT.

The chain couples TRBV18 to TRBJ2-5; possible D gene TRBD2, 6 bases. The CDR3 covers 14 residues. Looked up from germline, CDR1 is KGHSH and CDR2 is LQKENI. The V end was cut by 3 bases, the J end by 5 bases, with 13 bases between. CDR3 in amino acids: CASSPGLSQETQYF. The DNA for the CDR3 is TGTGCCAGCTCACCGGGACTTAGTCAGGAGACCCAGTACTTC.